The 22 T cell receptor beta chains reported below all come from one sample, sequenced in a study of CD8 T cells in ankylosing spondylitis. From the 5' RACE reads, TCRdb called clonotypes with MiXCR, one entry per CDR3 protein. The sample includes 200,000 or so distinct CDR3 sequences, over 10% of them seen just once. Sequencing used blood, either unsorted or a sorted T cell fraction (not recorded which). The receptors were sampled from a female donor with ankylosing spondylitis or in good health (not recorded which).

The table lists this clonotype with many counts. CDR3 in amino acids: CASRDPSYEQYF. The CDR3 nucleotides read TGTGCCAGCAGGGACCCCTCCTACGAGCAGTACTTC. V is TRBV28 and J is TRBJ2-7; the D is unclear. The V end was cut by 6 bases, the J end by 0 bases, with 6 bases between. This CDR3 region has 12 residues. The germline gives CDR1 MDHEN, CDR2 SYDVKM.

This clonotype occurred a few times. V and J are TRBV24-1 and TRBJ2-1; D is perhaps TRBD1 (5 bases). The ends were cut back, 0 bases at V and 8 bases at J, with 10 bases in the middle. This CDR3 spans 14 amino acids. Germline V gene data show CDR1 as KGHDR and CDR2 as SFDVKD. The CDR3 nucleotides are TGTGCCACCAGTGATTTGCAGGGAACGGATGAGCAGTTCTTC. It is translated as CATSDLQGTDEQFF.

For the CDR3, the DNA is TGTGCCAGCAGCTTAGCGGGACCTAGCCCAGATACGCAGTATTTT. Its protein is CASSLAGPSPDTQYF. The rearrangement uses TRBV7-9 and TRBJ2-3; either TRBD1 or TRBD2 may fit D (5 bases each). V shed 0 bases and J shed 4 bases, with 11 bases lying between them. From germline, CDR1 is SEHNR and CDR2 FQNEAQ (reference sequence). The CDR3 has 15 residues.

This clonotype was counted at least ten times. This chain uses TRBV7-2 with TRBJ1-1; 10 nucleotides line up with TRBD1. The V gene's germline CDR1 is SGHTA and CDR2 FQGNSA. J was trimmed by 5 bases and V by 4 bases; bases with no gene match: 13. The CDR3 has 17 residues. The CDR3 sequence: CASSSYWTGGKGTEAFF. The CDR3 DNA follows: TGTGCCAGCAGCTCTTACTGGACAGGGGGTAAGGGGACTGAAGCTTTCTTT.

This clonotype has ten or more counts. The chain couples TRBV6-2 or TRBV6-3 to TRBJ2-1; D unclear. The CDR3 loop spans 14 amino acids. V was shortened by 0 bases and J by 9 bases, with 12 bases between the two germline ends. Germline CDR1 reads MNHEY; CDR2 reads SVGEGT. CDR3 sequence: CASSYSSHRVEQFF. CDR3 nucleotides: TGTGCCAGCAGTTACTCGTCCCATAGGGTTGAGCAGTTCTTC.

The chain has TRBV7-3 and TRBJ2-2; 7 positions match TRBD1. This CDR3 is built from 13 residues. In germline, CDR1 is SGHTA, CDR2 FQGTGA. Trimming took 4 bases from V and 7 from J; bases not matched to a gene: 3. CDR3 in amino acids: CASSSSGGGELFF. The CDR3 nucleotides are TGTGCCAGCAGCTCCTCAGGGGGCGGGGAGCTGTTTTTT.

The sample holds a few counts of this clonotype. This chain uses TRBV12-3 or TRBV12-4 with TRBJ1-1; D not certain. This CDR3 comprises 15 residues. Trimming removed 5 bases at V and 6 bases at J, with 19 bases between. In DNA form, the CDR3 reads TGTGCCAGCAGTCGGACTGGGTTAAGGTTAGCTGAAGCTTTCTTT. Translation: CASSRTGLRLAEAFF.

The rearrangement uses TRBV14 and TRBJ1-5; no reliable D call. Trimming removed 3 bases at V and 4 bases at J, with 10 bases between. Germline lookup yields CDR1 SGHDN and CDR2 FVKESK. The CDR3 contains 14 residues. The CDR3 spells CASSHVGSNQPQHF. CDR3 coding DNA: TGTGCCAGCAGCCATGTGGGGAGTAATCAGCCCCAGCATTTT. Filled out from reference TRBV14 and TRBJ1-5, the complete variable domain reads EAGVTQFPSHSVIEKGQTVTLRCDPISGHDNLYWYRRVMGKEIKFLLHFVKESKQDESGMPNNRFLAERTGGTYSTLKVQPAELEDSGVYFCASSHVGSNQPQHFGDGTRLSIL.

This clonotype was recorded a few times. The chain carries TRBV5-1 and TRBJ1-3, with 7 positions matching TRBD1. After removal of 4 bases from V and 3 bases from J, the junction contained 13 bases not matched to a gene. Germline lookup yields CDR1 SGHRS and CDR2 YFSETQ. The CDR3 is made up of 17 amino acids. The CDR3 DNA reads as TGCGCCAGCAGCCCTCCGGGGAGGGGGCTATTTGGAAACACCATATATTTT. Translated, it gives CASSPPGRGLFGNTIYF. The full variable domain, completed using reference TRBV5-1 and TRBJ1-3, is KAGVTQTPRYLIKTRGQQVTLSCSPISGHRSVSWYQQTPGQGLQFLFEYFSETQRNKGNFPGRFSGRQFSNSRSEMNVSTLELGDSALYLCASSPPGRGLFGNTIYFGEGSWLTVV.

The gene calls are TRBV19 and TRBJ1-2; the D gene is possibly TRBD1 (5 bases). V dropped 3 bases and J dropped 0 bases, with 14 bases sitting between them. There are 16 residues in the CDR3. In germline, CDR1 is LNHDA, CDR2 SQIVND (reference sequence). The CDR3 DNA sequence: TGTGCCAGTAGTATCCAGACAGTGCTGGCTAACTATGGCTACACCTTC. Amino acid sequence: CASSIQTVLANYGYTF.

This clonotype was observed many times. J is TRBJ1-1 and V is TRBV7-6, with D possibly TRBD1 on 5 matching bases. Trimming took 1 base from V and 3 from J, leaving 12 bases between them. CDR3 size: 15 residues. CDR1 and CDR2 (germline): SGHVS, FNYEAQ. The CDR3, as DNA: TGTGCCAGCAGCTTAGTTTGGGGGAAGTACACTGAAGCTTTCTTT. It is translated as CASSLVWGKYTEAFF.

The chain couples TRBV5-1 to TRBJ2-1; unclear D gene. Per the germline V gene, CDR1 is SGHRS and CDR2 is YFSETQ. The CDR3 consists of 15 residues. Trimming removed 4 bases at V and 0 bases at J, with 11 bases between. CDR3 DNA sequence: TGCGCCAGCAGCCTCAGTACCAGCTCCTACAATGAGCAGTTCTTC. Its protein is CASSLSTSSYNEQFF.

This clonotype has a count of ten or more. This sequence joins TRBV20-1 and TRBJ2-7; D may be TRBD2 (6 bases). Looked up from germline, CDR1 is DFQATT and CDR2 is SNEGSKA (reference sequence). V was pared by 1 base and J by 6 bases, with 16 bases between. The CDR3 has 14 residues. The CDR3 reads CSARVGGGKIEQYF. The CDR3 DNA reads TGCAGTGCTAGAGTTGGAGGCGGGAAAATCGAGCAGTACTTC.

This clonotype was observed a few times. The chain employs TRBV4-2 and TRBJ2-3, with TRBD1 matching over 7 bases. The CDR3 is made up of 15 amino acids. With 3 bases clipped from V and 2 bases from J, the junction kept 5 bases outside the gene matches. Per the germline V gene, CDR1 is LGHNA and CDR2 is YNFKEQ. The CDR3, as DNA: TGTGCCAGCAGCCAGGTGCAGGGGGACACAGATACGCAGTATTTT. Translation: CASSQVQGDTDTQYF.

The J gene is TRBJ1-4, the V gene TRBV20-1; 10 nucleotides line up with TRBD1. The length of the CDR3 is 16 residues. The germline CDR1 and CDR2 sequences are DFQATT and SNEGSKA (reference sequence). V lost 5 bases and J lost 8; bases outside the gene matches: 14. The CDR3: CSAFGTGATPREKLFF. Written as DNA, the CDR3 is TGCAGTGCTTTCGGGACAGGGGCCACTCCGAGGGAAAAACTGTTTTTT.

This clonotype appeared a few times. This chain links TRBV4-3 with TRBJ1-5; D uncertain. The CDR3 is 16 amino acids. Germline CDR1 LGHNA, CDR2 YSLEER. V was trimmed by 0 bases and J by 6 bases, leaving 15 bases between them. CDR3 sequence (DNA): TGCGCCAGCAGCCAAGATCAGACCTCAGGTGGTCAGCCCCAGCATTTT. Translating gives CASSQDQTSGGQPQHF.

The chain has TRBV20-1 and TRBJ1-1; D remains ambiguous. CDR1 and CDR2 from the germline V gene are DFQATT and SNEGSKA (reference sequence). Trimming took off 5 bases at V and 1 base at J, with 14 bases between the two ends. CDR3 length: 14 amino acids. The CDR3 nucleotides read TGCAGTGCTCCGATTCCCCCCGGGAACACTGAAGCTTTCTTT. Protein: CSAPIPPGNTEAFF.

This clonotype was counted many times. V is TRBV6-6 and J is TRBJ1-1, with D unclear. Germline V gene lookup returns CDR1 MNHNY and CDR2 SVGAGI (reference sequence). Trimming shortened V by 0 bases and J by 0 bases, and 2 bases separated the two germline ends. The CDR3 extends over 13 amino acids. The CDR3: CASSYSVNTEAFF. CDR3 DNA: TGTGCCAGCAGTTACTCAGTGAACACTGAAGCTTTCTTT.

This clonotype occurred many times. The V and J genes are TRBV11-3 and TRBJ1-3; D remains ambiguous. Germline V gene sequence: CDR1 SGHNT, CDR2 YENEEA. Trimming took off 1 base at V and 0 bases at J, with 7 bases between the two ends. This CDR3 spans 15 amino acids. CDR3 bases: TGTGCCAGCAGCTTAGCTCGATCCTCTGGAAACACCATATATTTT. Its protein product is CASSLARSSGNTIYF.

CDR3 DNA: TGTGCCAGCAGCCGTAGTGAAGCCTACGAGCAGTACTTC. Translating gives CASSRSEAYEQYF. This sequence joins TRBV12-3 or TRBV12-4 and TRBJ2-7; D ambiguous. The CDR3 spans 13 residues. Trimming stripped 6 bases from V and 2 bases from J, with 11 bases between.

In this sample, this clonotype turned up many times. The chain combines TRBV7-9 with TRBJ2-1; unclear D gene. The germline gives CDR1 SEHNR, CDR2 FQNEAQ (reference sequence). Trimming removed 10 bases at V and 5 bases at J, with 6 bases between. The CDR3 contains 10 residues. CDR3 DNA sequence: TGTGCCATTATTGACAATGAGCAGTTCTTC. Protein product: CAIIDNEQFF.

For the CDR3, the DNA is TGCAGTACTCGACAGGGGGCAAGTTCGGGGTACACCTTC. Protein: CSTRQGASSGYTF. The chain couples TRBV20-1 to TRBJ1-2; 10 bases align to TRBD1. The CDR3 contains 13 residues. Germline V lookup: CDR1 DFQATT, CDR2 SNEGSKA (reference sequence). J was trimmed by 11 bases and V by 8 bases; bases with no gene match: 14.